Described below is a single TCR beta chain sequence and its context. Its antigen is not known. This specimen comes from a study of shared clonotypes between healthy human individuals. Study in general: Per-donor plates numbered three CD4 naive, three CD4 memory, two CD8 naive and one CD8 memory.

From CD4+ cells came CD45RA+ naive and CD45RA-negative memory subsets. The CDR3 runs to 18 residues. The trim removed 0 bases at V and 1 base at J, leaving 13 bases unmatched. Per germline, CDR1 SGDLS and CDR2 YYNGEE. TCRdb's table, derived via immunoSEQ multiplex PCR, lists solely in-frame clones and lacks some. The table records about 2.4 million clones, about 92% of them present only once. General observations from the study: Clonotype sharing across a few donors was observed for approximately 5% of naive CD4 clonotypes. Generally, naive subsets (rather than memory subsets) showed larger estimated richness.

The TCR was taken from a young man in good health. The material sequenced was naive CD4+ T cells sorted from blood. Sample subset: CD45RA+ positively selected. The V call is TRBV9, the J call TRBJ2-7; 7 nucleotides agree with TRBD2. CDR3 nucleotides: TGTGCCAGCAGCGTAGGTCCGGGCGGGAGCGGCTTTTCCTACGAGCAGTACTTC. Translated: CASSVGPGGSGFSYEQYF.